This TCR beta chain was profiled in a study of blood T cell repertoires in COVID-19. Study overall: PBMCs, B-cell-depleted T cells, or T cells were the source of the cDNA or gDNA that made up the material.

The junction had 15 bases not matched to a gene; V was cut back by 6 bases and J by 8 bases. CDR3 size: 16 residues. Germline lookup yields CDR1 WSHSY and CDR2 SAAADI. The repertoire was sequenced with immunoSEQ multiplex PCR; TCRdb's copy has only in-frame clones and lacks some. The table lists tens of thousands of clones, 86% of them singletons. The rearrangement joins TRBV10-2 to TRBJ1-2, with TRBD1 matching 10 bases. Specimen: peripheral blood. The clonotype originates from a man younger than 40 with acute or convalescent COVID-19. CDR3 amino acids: CASRDTGTGVYRGYTF. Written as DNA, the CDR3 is TGCGCCAGCAGAGATACCGGGACAGGGGTATATCGGGGCTACACCTTC.